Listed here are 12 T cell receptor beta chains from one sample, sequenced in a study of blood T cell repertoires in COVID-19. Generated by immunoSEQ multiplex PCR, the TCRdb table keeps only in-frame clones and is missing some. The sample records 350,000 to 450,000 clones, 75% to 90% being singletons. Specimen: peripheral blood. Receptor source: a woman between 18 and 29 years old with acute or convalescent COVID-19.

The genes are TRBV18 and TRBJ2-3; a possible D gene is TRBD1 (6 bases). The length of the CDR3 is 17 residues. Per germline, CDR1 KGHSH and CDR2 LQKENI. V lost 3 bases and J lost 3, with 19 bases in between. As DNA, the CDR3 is TGTGCCAGCTCACCGTCGCAGGGGAATAGAGAAACAGATACGCAGTATTTT. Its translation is CASSPSQGNRETDTQYF.

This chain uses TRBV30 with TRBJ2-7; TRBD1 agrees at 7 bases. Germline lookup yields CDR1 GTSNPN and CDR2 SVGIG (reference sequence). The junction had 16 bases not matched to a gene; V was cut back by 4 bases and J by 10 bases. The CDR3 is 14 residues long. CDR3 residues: CAWNPSGRGTQQYF. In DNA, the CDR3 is TGTGCCTGGAATCCCTCGGGCAGGGGGACCCAACAGTACTTC.

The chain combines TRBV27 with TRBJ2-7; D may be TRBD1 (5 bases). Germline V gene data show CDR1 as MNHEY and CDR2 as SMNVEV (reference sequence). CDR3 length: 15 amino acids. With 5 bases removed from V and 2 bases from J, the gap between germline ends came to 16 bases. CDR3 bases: TGTGCCAGCAGTGAACAGGCAAATCTACCCTACGAGCAGTACTTC. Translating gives CASSEQANLPYEQYF.

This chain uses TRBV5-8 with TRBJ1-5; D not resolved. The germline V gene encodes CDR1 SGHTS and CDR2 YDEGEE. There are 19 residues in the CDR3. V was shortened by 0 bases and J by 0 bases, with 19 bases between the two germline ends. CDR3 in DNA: TGTGCCAGCAGCTTGGATCGGGATAAGCTTCAATATAGCAATCAGCCCCAGCATTTT. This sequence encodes CASSLDRDKLQYSNQPQHF.

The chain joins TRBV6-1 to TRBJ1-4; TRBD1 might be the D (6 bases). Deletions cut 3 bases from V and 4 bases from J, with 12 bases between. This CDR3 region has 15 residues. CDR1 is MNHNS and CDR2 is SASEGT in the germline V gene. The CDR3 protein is CASSDGQTYNEKLFF. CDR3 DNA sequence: TGTGCCAGCAGTGATGGACAGACGTATAATGAAAAACTGTTTTTT.

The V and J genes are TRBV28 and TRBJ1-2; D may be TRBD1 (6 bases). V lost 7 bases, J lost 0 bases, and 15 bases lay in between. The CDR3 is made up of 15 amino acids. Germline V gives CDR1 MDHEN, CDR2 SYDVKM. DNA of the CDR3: TGTGCCAGCAATAACCCGGGACATACTAACTATGGCTACACCTTC. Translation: CASNNPGHTNYGYTF.

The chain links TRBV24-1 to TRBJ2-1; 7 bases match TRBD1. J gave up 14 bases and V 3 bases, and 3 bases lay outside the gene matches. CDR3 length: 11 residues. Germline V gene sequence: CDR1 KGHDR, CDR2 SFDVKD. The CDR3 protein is CATSDGTAEFF. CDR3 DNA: TGTGCCACCAGTGATGGGACAGCCGAGTTCTTC.

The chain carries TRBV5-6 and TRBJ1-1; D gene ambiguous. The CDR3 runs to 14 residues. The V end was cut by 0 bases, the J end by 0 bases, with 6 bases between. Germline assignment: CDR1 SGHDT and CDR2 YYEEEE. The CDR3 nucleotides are TGTGCCAGCAGCTTGGCCCAGTTGAACACTGAAGCTTTCTTT. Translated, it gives CASSLAQLNTEAFF. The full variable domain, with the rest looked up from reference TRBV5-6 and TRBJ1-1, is DAGVTQSPTHLIKTRGQQVTLRCSPKSGHDTVSWYQQALGQGPQFIFQYYEEEERQRGNFPDRFSGHQFPNYSSELNVNALLLGDSALYLCASSLAQLNTEAFFGQGTRLTVV.

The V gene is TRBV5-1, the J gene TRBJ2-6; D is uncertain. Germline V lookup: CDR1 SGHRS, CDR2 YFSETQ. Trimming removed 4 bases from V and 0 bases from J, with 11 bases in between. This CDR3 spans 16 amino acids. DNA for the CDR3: TGCGCCAGCAGCCAACAGTTGATCTCTGGGGCCAACGTCCTGACTTTC. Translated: CASSQQLISGANVLTF.

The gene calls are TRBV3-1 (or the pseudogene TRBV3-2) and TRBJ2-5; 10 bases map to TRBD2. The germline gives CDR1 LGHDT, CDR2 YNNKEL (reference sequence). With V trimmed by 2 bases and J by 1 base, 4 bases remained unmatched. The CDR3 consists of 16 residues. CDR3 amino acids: CASSQISGRAQETQYF. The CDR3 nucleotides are TGTGCCAGCAGCCAAATAAGCGGGAGGGCCCAAGAGACCCAGTACTTC.

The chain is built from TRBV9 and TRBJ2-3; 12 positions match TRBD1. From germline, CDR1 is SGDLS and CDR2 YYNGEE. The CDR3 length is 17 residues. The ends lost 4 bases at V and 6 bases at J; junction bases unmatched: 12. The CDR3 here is CASSPMEGQGAFDTQYF. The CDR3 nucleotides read TGTGCCAGCAGCCCTATGGAGGGACAGGGGGCGTTTGATACGCAGTATTTT.

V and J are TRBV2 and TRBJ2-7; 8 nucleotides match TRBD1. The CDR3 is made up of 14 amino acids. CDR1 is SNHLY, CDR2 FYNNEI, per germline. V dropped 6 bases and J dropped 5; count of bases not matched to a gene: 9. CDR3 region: CASSPSGQGNEQYF. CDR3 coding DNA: TGTGCCAGCAGCCCCTCTGGACAGGGCAACGAGCAGTACTTC.